The TCR gamma chain under discussion was sequenced for a study of gamma delta lymphoproliferative disorders and STAT genes. TCRdb reanalysed the multiplex PCR reads via CATT. Of 700 to 850 gamma-chain clones listed, 20% to 30% are singletons. In its sample, this clone is large. Genomic DNA from isolated PBMCs served as the sequencing template. The V segment lost 8 bases and the J segment 7 bases; nucleotides outside the gene matches: 6. The CDR3 has 11 amino acids. The material sequenced was blood. The clonotype comes from a human donor in good health. J is TRGJ1 or TRGJ2 and V is TRGV10. The J gene is not listed in TCRdb, so it was assigned here from a DNA match to germline. TRGV10 qualifies as an ORF whose function is uncertain. CDR3 in DNA: TGTGCTGCGTGGGATGAGTATAAGAAACTCTTT. It is translated as CAAWDEYKKLF.